This T cell receptor (beta chain) was obtained from a study of lymphopenia after photon versus proton radiotherapy (dated by TCRdb to the late 2010s). Regarding the study in general: The study compared the immunological effects of photon versus proton radiation therapy in patients with gastrointestinal tumors who developed high-grade lymphopenia. A cohort of around 21 patients with gastrointestinal tumors who received either photon or proton therapy and subsequently developed lymphopenia was included. The goal of the study was to describe how the two radiation modalities differ in their effects on the immune system. What the authors observed across the whole study: During treatment, patients who received photon therapy lost naive T cells and TCR diversity and gained effector/memory populations, whereas patients who received proton therapy remained relatively stable. After the lymphocyte count nadir, photon-treated repertoires showed oligoclonal expansion, especially of CD8+ Temra cells, which drove the drop in diversity. Across the cohort, an inverse correlation was found between a larger post-nadir drop in TCR diversity and overall survival time among patients who died. The survival association was examined only in patients who died, and the authors described better survival with proton therapy as a possibility, not as a demonstrated result.

The library was made by the immunoSEQ multiplex PCR assay. T cell repertoires were profiled by deep sequencing of rearranged TCR beta loci, alongside multiparametric flow cytometry. Here the immuneACCESS table is served through TCRdb, limited to in-frame sequences with V and J called. Missing clones are a known gap in these copies; in checked studies unresolved V genes cover under half, and the rest lacks a known reason. This sample comprises approximately 170,000 clones, roughly nine tenths of them detected only once. The ten largest clones add up to around 4.6% of the sample. At the junction V is shortened by 6 bases and J by 5 bases, with 17 bases in between. As encoded in the germline V gene, CDR1 is MDHEN while CDR2 is SYDVKM. The CDR3 sequence holds 14 residues, the cysteine and phenylalanine included. Just the 42-base CDR3 DNA is kept, in frame starting at base 1. This clone was seen repeatedly, ten times or more. This clone's antigen is unknown. No much larger clone exists at a distance of one base, and base qualities are not known.

The clonotype was recovered from a man in his fifties or sixties with gastric cancer. Material: peripheral blood, obtained from a patient treated with photon-based radiotherapy. This chain is built from TRBV28 and TRBJ2-7; 7 matching bases give a weak D call of TRBD2. The bases are TGTGCCAGCAGCCCCTGGAGGGAGGGGGACGAGCAGTACTTC. This gives the protein CASSPWREGDEQYF. Joined to the reference TRBV28 and TRBJ2-7 proteins, this CDR3 gives the full variable domain: DVKVTQSSRYLVKRTGEKVFLECVQDMDHENMFWYRQDPGLGLRLIYFSYDVKMKEKGDIPEGYSVSREKKERFSLILESASTNQTSMYLCASSPWREGDEQYFGPGTRLTVT.